Reported below is one T cell receptor (beta chain). The target antigen is unknown. These data are taken from a study of T cell repertoires in cytomegalovirus infection. Germline V gene sequence: CDR1 MNHEY, CDR2 SVGEGT. The CDR3 loop spans 16 amino acids. The V and J ends lost 2 bases and 0 bases respectively, with 12 bases between them. Findings and caveats of the study: Ex vivo, HLA-C-restricted CMV-specific TCR beta clonotypes prevailed over the rest of the response.

MiXCR, applied by TCRdb to the reads, yields one record per CDR3 protein. The top ten hold less than 10% of the sample, which has approximately 630,000 distinct CDR3 sequences, roughly a quarter seen once. Sequencing input: CD8+ T cells from PBMCs. The receptor was derived from a human donor in good health (CMV status not recorded). Some clones in this sample may be carry-over from other donors' samples. This sequence joins TRBV6-2 or TRBV6-3 and TRBJ2-3, with D tentatively TRBD2 (5 bases). CDR3 DNA: TGTGCCAGCAGTTACATACCGGGGTTTAGCACAGATACGCAGTATTTT. This codes for CASSYIPGFSTDTQYF.